These T cell receptor beta chains were read from a single sample in a study of PD-1 blockade in classical Hodgkin lymphoma. Here immunoSEQ multiplex PCR was the method, and the copy in TCRdb shows in-frame clones only, minus some. Among 110,000 or so clones listed, around 90% were seen once. Sequenced material: peripheral blood mononuclear cells (PBMCs), taken before the fourth cycle of nivolumab. The receptors were sampled from a human donor with classical Hodgkin lymphoma. CDR3s include the opening cysteine and the closing phenylalanine or tryptophan.

>TRBV7-9|TRBJ1-2
CASSSQVPDRTPNGYTF
>TRBV11-2|TRBJ2-3
CASSLDPYGRDTQYF
>TRBV6-6|TRBJ1-2
CASSSLANYGYTF
>TRBV7-2|TRBJ2-1
CASSLGHINSHNEQFF
>TRBV19|TRBJ2-7
CASSIDTGYEQYF
>TRBV19|TRBJ2-1
CASSSRGNEQFF
>TRBV5-6|TRBJ2-7
CASSLENRATGQYF
>TRBV5-6|TRBJ1-5
CASSLIGDNQPQHF
>TRBV10-1|TRBJ2-7
CASSDQDRARNWGYALLCYEQYF
>TRBV5-6|TRBJ1-1
CASSRPTMMNTEAFF
>TRBV10-3|TRBJ1-1
CAISGGVTGTEDAEAFF
>TRBV7-2|TRBJ2-7
CASRKDRGEVYEQYF
>TRBV4-2|TRBJ2-3
CASSRFGQGSTDTQYF
>TRBV14|TRBJ2-1
CASSQIAGGNEQFF
>TRBV2|TRBJ1-4
CASSNYATNEKLFF
>TRBV2|TRBJ2-5
CASSRQGKETQYF
>TRBV19|TRBJ2-5
CASSGQIGETQYF
>TRBV7-6|TRBJ2-3
CASSRGTSGRGSSTDTQYF
>TRBV6-1|TRBJ2-7
CAVSGGHSLYEQYF
>TRBV7-2|TRBJ1-1
CASSLGGRGETFF
>TRBV27|TRBJ2-1
CASSSRSTNEQFF
>TRBV29-1|TRBJ2-1
CSVGLGSNSYNEQFF
>TRBV7-6|TRBJ2-1
CASSPTKSSYNEQFF